This T cell receptor (beta chain) emerged from a study of early T cells in non-severe SARS-CoV-2 infection. The table lists this clonotype with a few counts. This CDR3 is built from 13 residues. V gave up 6 bases and J gave up 9 bases; unmatched junction bases: 7. TCRdb redid the calling of the 5' RACE reads with MiXCR, one entry per CDR3 protein. The table includes about 79,000 distinct CDR3 sequences, around 11% detected once. This receptor was obtained from an adult who was a healthcare worker with PCR-confirmed SARS-CoV-2 infection or an uninfected control (not recorded which). The rearrangement joins TRBV12-3 or TRBV12-4 to TRBJ2-1, with 8 bases aligning to TRBD1. The sample consisted of whole blood. The CDR3 nucleotides are TGTGCCAGCAGACCGGGACAGGTCCGTGAGCAGTTCTTC. It is translated as CASRPGQVREQFF.